The T cell receptor beta chain under discussion was sequenced for a study of blood T cells in healthy people across ages. This clonotype has just a few counts. The V and J ends lost 4 bases and 8 bases respectively, with 7 bases between them. The CDR3 totals 11 residues. The V gene's germline CDR1 is MNHEY and CDR2 SMNVEV (reference sequence). Sample-barcoded 5' priming and a J-beta primer mix drove a second PCR of roughly 6 to 12 cycles. TCRdb re-called the 5' RACE reads through MiXCR, storing one row per CDR3 protein. The sample lists about a million distinct CDR3 sequences, about 51% occurring once.

This TCR was sampled from a woman in her sixties or seventies in good health. The chain links TRBV27 to TRBJ2-3; no firm D call. The material sequenced was blood. CDR3 DNA sequence: TGTGCCAGCAGTTCCTCGGTTACGCAGTATTTT. Its protein is CASSSSVTQYF.